Below are 5 T cell receptor beta chains sequenced from a single sample in a study of radiotherapy plus CTLA-4 blockade in lung cancer. Only in-frame clones appear in the TCRdb table, and some are missing; sequencing was by immunoSEQ multiplex PCR. The sample contains 45,000 to 55,000 clones, around nine tenths of which appear only once. Here the sequenced sample was peripheral blood, taken from a patient treated with radiotherapy plus ipilimumab. These receptors were collected from a human donor with non-small cell lung cancer whose response to radiotherapy plus ipilimumab could not be evaluated.

The sample holds one count of this clone. This chain joins TRBV5-1 and TRBJ2-6, with D tentatively TRBD2 (5 bases). CDR3 length equals 14 residues. V was shortened by 5 bases and J by 2 bases, with 8 bases between the two germline ends. The V gene's germline CDR1 is SGHRS and CDR2 YFSETQ. The chain's CDR3 is CASSERAGANVLTF. The CDR3 region has the DNA TGCGCCAGCAGTGAGAGGGCTGGGGCCAACGTCCTGACTTTC.

Only a few counts were recorded for this clone. The V gene is TRBV5-1, the J gene TRBJ2-1; 13 bases are a match to TRBD2. V lost 4 bases and J lost 5; bases outside the gene matches: 6. The CDR3 is 16 amino acids. From germline, CDR1 is SGHRS and CDR2 YFSETQ. The CDR3 reads CASSRGGTSGDNEQFF. CDR3 sequence (DNA): TGCGCCAGCAGCCGAGGAGGGACTAGCGGGGACAATGAGCAGTTCTTC.

This rearrangement joins TRBV6-4 to TRBJ2-1; D might be TRBD1 (5 bases). Germline V gene lookup returns CDR1 MRHNA and CDR2 SNTAGT. The V gene lost 7 bases and the J gene lost 6 bases, with 16 bases spanning the gap. The CDR3 spans 14 residues. CDR3 bases: TGTGCCAGCACTCATGGGGCCGTACCCAATGAGCAGTTCTTC. Protein: CASTHGAVPNEQFF.

J is TRBJ2-6 and V is TRBV30; D is uncertain. V was trimmed by 1 base and J by 4 bases, leaving 11 bases between them. This CDR3 is built from 15 residues. CDR1 is GTSNPN and CDR2 is SVGIG in the germline V gene (reference sequence). The chain's CDR3 is CAWSALTAGANVLTF. The DNA of the CDR3 is TGTGCCTGGAGTGCGTTAACTGCCGGGGCCAACGTCCTGACTTTC.

As DNA, the CDR3 is TGTGCCAGCAGGTTGGGGACAGGGTCGTACGAGCAGTACTTC. Its protein product is CASRLGTGSYEQYF. The chain has TRBV2 and TRBJ2-7, with 9 bases lining up with TRBD1. This CDR3 spans 14 amino acids. The germline V gene has CDR1 SNHLY and CDR2 FYNNEI. J gave up 4 bases and V 6 bases, and 7 bases lay outside the gene matches.